The TCR beta chain described here comes from a study of cytomegalovirus exposure and HLA in healthy donors. For the study at large: Roughly 170 million T cells yielded over 90 million unique TCR beta sequences in earlier analysis. Findings and caveats of the study: In a later analysis, a genetic analysis reported fewer productive-TCR N-insertions in an Asian-associated ancestry cluster than the cohort average. For most TCR beta V segments, an earlier analysis put the productive rate at about 90% or about 30% of the time.

To note about this clone: Its target is unknown.

The ends were cut back, 5 bases at V and 2 bases at J, with 11 bases in the middle. The CDR3 has 13 amino acids. The germline V gene has CDR1 SGHRS and CDR2 YFSETQ. The PCR was carried out with 60 Vbeta primers and 13 Jbeta primers. Clones were sequenced by immunoSEQ multiplex PCR, and TCRdb holds only the in-frame ones, with some missing. This table has some 200,000 clones, 60% to 80% appearing once. The sequenced sample consisted of PBMCs. The chain joins TRBV5-1 to TRBJ2-7; tentative D call: TRBD1 (7 bases). This sequence was found in a man aged 18 to 29 in good health and CMV-seronegative. In DNA, the CDR3 is TGCGCCAGCAGGCGGGACAGTACCTACGAGCAGTACTTC. Translation: CASRRDSTYEQYF.